A selection of T cell receptor beta chains follows, all from one sample in a study of blood T cell repertoires in COVID-19. Repertoires were generated with immunoSEQ multiplex PCR, while TCRdb's copy carries only in-frame clones and drops some. Of roughly 290,000 clones listed, 75% to 90% are singletons. Specimen: peripheral blood. The receptors were gathered from a man under 40 with acute or convalescent COVID-19. Each CDR3 is given with its conserved first and last residue. D genes are given only for firm matches. Clone size, where shown, is once, few, many, or a class for clones that have expanded.

v_call,clone_size,cdr3_length,d_call,j_call,cdr3_nt,cdr3_aa
TRBV6-4,.,19,TRBD2,TRBJ2-7,TGTGCCAGCAGTGACTCCGCCAGAGCCGGGACTAGAAGCTCCTACGAGCAGTACTTC,CASSDSARAGTRSSYEQYF
TRBV3-1/TRBV3-2,few,14,TRBD2,TRBJ2-5,TGTGCCAGCAGCCAACTAAGCGGGGGGCCAACCCAGTACTTC,CASSQLSGGPTQYF
TRBV10-1,many,17,TRBD1,TRBJ1-6,TGCGCCAGCCGGTTCAGCAGGGGGAAGATGAATAATTCACCCCTCCACTTT,CASRFSRGKMNNSPLHF
TRBV11-2,.,13,TRBD1,TRBJ1-5,TGTGCCAGCAGCGACAGGGGAAATCAGCCCCAGCATTTT,CASSDRGNQPQHF
TRBV5-6,.,14,TRBD1,TRBJ1-4,TGTGCCAGCAGCCCGGACAGGGATAATGAAAAACTGTTTTTT,CASSPDRDNEKLFF
TRBV7-2,.,17,.,TRBJ2-3,TGTGCCAGCAGAAAAAGGACAACTCGACATAGCACAGATACGCAGTATTTT,CASRKRTTRHSTDTQYF
TRBV3-1/TRBV3-2,.,16,.,TRBJ2-1,TGTGCCAGCAGCCAAAGGGGGGGCGGAAGCTACAATGAGCAGTTCTTC,CASSQRGGGSYNEQFF
TRBV30,.,16,.,TRBJ1-6,TGTGCCTGGAGCACCCCGGTTGCTGGGGAGAGAGCACCCCTCCACTTT,CAWSTPVAGERAPLHF
TRBV11-1,.,13,.,TRBJ2-7,TGTGCCAGCAGCTTAGCACAGAACTACGAGCAGTACTTC,CASSLAQNYEQYF
TRBV7-9,.,16,.,TRBJ1-5,TGTGCCAGCAGCCTTGGATCAGACAGACCCAATCAGCCCCAGCATTTT,CASSLGSDRPNQPQHF
TRBV28,.,17,TRBD1,TRBJ1-2,TGTGCCAGCAGGCCACGTCCCGGGACAGGGAACCTGAATGGCTACACCTTC,CASRPRPGTGNLNGYTF
TRBV4-2,.,15,.,TRBJ1-2,TGTGCCAGCAGCCAAGATCAGATGGTACCCGAATCCTACACCTTC,CASSQDQMVPESYTF
TRBV5-1,.,11,.,TRBJ2-1,TGCGCCAGCAGCAGGGAGTATGAGCAGTTCTTC,CASSREYEQFF
TRBV28,.,14,.,TRBJ1-5,TGTGCCAGCAGTTCCGGGACACCGAATCAGCCCCAGCATTTT,CASSSGTPNQPQHF